Listed here are 7 T cell receptor beta chains from one sample, sequenced in a study of shared T cell receptors in the human thymus. Assay used: immunoSEQ multiplex PCR; TCRdb lists only in-frame clones, some missing. The sample consists of approximately 730,000 clones, around 85% of them appearing once. This sample was also put to use in a study of human thymus T cells.

Sequencing was done on a sample of thymocytes. The receptor source for this set is a girl under three years old with a congenital heart defect.

The chain has TRBV9 and TRBJ2-7; 9 bases line up with TRBD1. V lost 3 bases and J lost 1; bases outside the gene matches: 2. Germline assignment: CDR1 SGDLS and CDR2 YYNGEE. CDR3 length: 14 amino acids. The CDR3 DNA is TGTGCCAGCAGCGCGACAGGGGGATCCTACGAGCAGTACTTC. It codes for CASSATGGSYEQYF.

The chain couples TRBV6-1 to TRBJ2-4; D is perhaps TRBD1 (7 bases). Looked up from germline, CDR1 is MNHNS and CDR2 is SASEGT. The length of the CDR3 is 14 residues. V shed 6 bases and J shed 6 bases, with 15 bases lying between them. CDR3 nucleotides: TGTGCCAGCAGGGAGGGACAGAGAGTAAACATTCAGTACTTC. This sequence encodes CASREGQRVNIQYF.

The chain links TRBV10-3 to TRBJ2-2, with 13 bases matching TRBD2. The germline CDR1 and CDR2 sequences are ENHRY and SYGVKD. Trimming removed 7 bases from V and 3 bases from J; junction bases left unmatched: 8. The CDR3 sequence is 17 residues long. Here the CDR3 reads CAIKALAGGADTGELFF. DNA of the CDR3: TGTGCCATCAAGGCACTAGCGGGGGGGGCGGACACCGGGGAGCTGTTTTTT.

This clone has only a few counts. This chain uses TRBV5-1 with TRBJ2-5; maybe TRBD1 (6 bases). The CDR3 contains 13 residues. Germline CDR1 reads SGHRS; CDR2 reads YFSETQ. V was pared by 7 bases and J by 2 bases, with 12 bases between. CDR3 sequence reads: CASGPDRQETQYF. DNA of the CDR3: TGCGCCAGCGGCCCTGACAGGCAAGAGACCCAGTACTTC.

V and J are TRBV7-2 and TRBJ1-1, with TRBD1 as a possible D gene (5 bases). V was clipped by 5 bases and J by 2 bases, with 15 bases between them. CDR3 length equals 15 residues. CDR1 is SGHTA, CDR2 FQGNSA, per germline. The CDR3 reads CASSLVGTGNTEAFF. The CDR3 nucleotides are TGTGCCAGCAGCCTCGTAGGGACTGGTAACACTGAAGCTTTCTTT.

This rearrangement joins TRBV4-2 to TRBJ1-2, with D possibly TRBD1 on 5 matching bases. The CDR3 has 15 amino acids. CDR1 and CDR2 (germline): LGHNA, YNFKEQ. V shed 4 bases and J shed 3 bases, with 15 bases lying between them. CDR3 nucleotides: TGTGCCAGCAGCCTTCAAGGCTCCAGGGACTATGGCTACACCTTC. It yields the protein CASSLQGSRDYGYTF.

The chain is built from TRBV2 and TRBJ1-5, with D possibly TRBD1 on 5 matching bases. CDR3 length: 14 residues. V lost 7 bases, J lost 7 bases, and 17 bases lay in between. CDR1 SNHLY and CDR2 FYNNEI come from the germline V gene. The CDR3 reads CASILTQGVQPQHF. CDR3 coding DNA: TGTGCCAGCATACTCACCCAGGGTGTCCAGCCCCAGCATTTT.